The rows below give T cell receptor beta chains drawn from one sample of a study of T cells in Graves' hyperthyroidism and ophthalmopathy. TCRdb passed the multiplex PCR reads through MiXCR, listing each CDR3 protein once. The sample shows roughly 530,000 distinct CDR3 sequences, more than 15% of them seen only once. The sequencing sample was made of blood. The receptor set was obtained from a young woman with Graves' ophthalmopathy. Both conserved end residues are part of each CDR3. The order of the fields is D gene, V gene, J gene, clone size, CDR3 protein, CDR3 DNA. A D gene is named only where the DNA matches it firmly. Rows may omit the clone size; those that give it use once, few, many or a size class.

.	TRBV6-2/TRBV6-3	TRBJ2-7	many	CASSNGYEQYF	TGTGCCAGCAGCAACGGTTACGAGCAGTACTTC
TRBD1	TRBV10-3	TRBJ2-3	many	CAISEGGQGITDTQYF	TGTGCCATCAGTGAAGGAGGACAGGGTATCACAGATACGCAGTATTTT
.	TRBV20-1	TRBJ1-6	few	CSAREGNSPLHF	TGCAGTGCTAGAGAGGGGAATTCACCCCTCCACTTT
.	TRBV9	TRBJ1-1	many	CASSSGGGGTEAFF	TGTGCCAGCAGCTCCGGGGGGGGAGGCACTGAAGCTTTCTTT
.	TRBV29-1	TRBJ1-1	many	CSAEGQHMNTEAFF	TGCAGCGCCGAGGGGCAGCACATGAACACTGAAGCTTTCTTT
TRBD1	TRBV25-1	TRBJ2-2	few	CASSVPGQTNTGELFF	TGTGCCAGCAGTGTCCCGGGACAGACGAACACCGGGGAGCTGTTTTTT
.	TRBV5-1	TRBJ1-1	many	CASSFGVGGAGTEAFF	TGCGCCAGCAGCTTTGGGGTAGGGGGGGCAGGCACTGAAGCTTTCTTT
.	TRBV28	TRBJ2-5	many	CASSKARGTQYF	TGTGCCAGCAGTAAGGCCCGGGGGACGCAGTACTTC
TRBD1	TRBV5-1	TRBJ2-5	few	CASSFQGVTEETQYF	TGCGCCAGCAGCTTCCAGGGGGTTACGGAAGAGACCCAGTACTTC
.	TRBV7-2	TRBJ1-6	few	CASSLVALLNSPLHF	TGTGCCAGCAGCTTAGTTGCACTTCTTAATTCACCCCTCCACTTT
TRBD2	TRBV28	TRBJ2-5	.	CASSGAGGPETQYF	TGTGCCAGCAGTGGAGCGGGGGGGCCAGAGACCCAGTACTTC
.	TRBV30	TRBJ1-1	many	CAWSASSDTEAFF	TGTGCCTGGAGTGCGTCCTCGGACACTGAAGCTTTCTTT
.	TRBV12-3/TRBV12-4	TRBJ1-5	many	CASSLISEPQHF	TGTGCCAGCAGCTTAATTTCGGAGCCCCAGCATTTT
.	TRBV12-3/TRBV12-4	TRBJ1-2	.	CASSFSRGGYTF	TGTGCCAGCAGTTTCAGTCGCGGGGGCTACACCTTC
.	TRBV9	TRBJ2-7	.	CASSVEGGILNEQYF	TGTGCCAGCAGCGTAGAGGGGGGGATACTCAATGAGCAGTACTTC
.	TRBV12-3/TRBV12-4	TRBJ1-1	few	CASSTGPRSTEAFF	TGTGCCAGCAGTACCGGGCCCCGAAGCACTGAAGCTTTCTTT
TRBD1	TRBV27	TRBJ1-1	many	CASSLMETGGLKNTEAFF	TGTGCCAGCAGTTTAATGGAAACAGGGGGCCTGAAGAACACTGAAGCTTTCTTT
.	TRBV10-3	TRBJ2-7	many	CATSTGRGSIEQYF	TGTGCCACTTCCACGGGGCGAGGCAGCATAGAGCAGTACTTC
.	TRBV30	TRBJ1-4	many	CAWRGGPNEKLFF	TGTGCCTGGAGAGGGGGGCCAAATGAAAAACTGTTTTTT
.	TRBV10-3	TRBJ1-1	.	CAISNAGANPNTEAFF	TGTGCCATCAGTAATGCCGGAGCGAACCCGAACACTGAAGCTTTCTTT
.	TRBV11-3	TRBJ2-1	many	CASSLGPGETYNEQFF	TGTGCCAGCAGCTTAGGCCCGGGGGAGACGTACAATGAGCAGTTCTTC
TRBD1	TRBV2	TRBJ1-5	many	CASSGGQGSNQPQHF	TGTGCCAGCAGTGGGGGACAGGGCAGCAATCAGCCCCAGCATTTT
.	TRBV19	TRBJ1-6	.	CASRTPGQEGSPLHF	TGTGCCAGTAGGACTCCGGGACAAGAGGGTTCACCCCTCCACTTT
.	TRBV12-3/TRBV12-4	TRBJ2-1	many	CASSDAHYNEQFF	TGTGCCAGCAGTGACGCCCATTACAATGAGCAGTTCTTC
TRBD1	TRBV19	TRBJ2-3	few	CASNRGVWADTQYF	TGTGCCAGCAACAGGGGTGTATGGGCAGATACGCAGTATTTT
TRBD2	TRBV12-3/TRBV12-4	TRBJ2-1	many	CASTPGTSGANNEQFF	TGTGCCAGCACCCCTGGGACTAGCGGAGCGAACAATGAGCAGTTCTTC
.	TRBV20-1	TRBJ1-5	many	CSPSVVNSNQPQHF	TGCAGTCCTTCAGTCGTTAATAGCAATCAGCCCCAGCATTTT
.	TRBV29-1	TRBJ2-2	few	CSVEDMGTGELFF	TGCAGCGTTGAAGATATGGGTACCGGGGAGCTGTTTTTT
TRBD2	TRBV28	TRBJ2-1	many	CASSFSLAGVSNEQFF	TGTGCCAGCAGTTTCTCACTAGCGGGAGTGTCAAATGAGCAGTTCTTC
TRBD2	TRBV24-1	TRBJ2-5	few	CATSETSGGLQETQYF	TGTGCCACCAGTGAAACTAGCGGGGGGTTACAAGAGACCCAGTACTTC
.	TRBV10-3	TRBJ2-3	.	CAIGPSTDTQYF	TGTGCCATCGGGCCCAGCACAGATACGCAGTATTTT
TRBD1	TRBV20-1	TRBJ2-2	once	CSARSVSGLGGQGDTGELFF	TGCAGTGCTAGGTCCGTTTCTGGGCTAGGAGGACAGGGGGACACCGGGGAGCTGTTTTTT
TRBD1	TRBV6-2/TRBV6-3	TRBJ2-3	many	CASRSTGGDTQYF	TGTGCCAGCAGGTCGACAGGGGGAGATACGCAGTATTTT
TRBD2	TRBV7-2	TRBJ2-3	many	CASSLRLAGFTDTQYF	TGTGCCAGCAGCCTAAGACTAGCGGGCTTCACAGATACGCAGTATTTT
TRBD1	TRBV20-1	TRBJ2-5	many	CSARVTGAQETQYF	TGCAGTGCTAGAGTTACAGGGGCCCAAGAGACCCAGTACTTC
.	TRBV18	TRBJ1-4	few	CASSRERFNEKLFF	TGTGCCAGCTCCCGAGAGAGATTTAATGAAAAACTGTTTTTT
.	TRBV28	TRBJ1-5	many	CASVTGGNQPQHF	TGTGCCAGTGTGACTGGGGGCAATCAGCCCCAGCATTTT
.	TRBV7-9	TRBJ2-7	few	CASSLPTGWTYEQYF	TGTGCCAGCAGCTTGCCAACGGGGTGGACCTACGAGCAGTACTTC
TRBD1	TRBV3-1	TRBJ1-1	many	CASSRGTGGTEAFF	TGTGCCAGCAGCCGCGGGACAGGGGGCACTGAAGCTTTCTTT
.	TRBV30	TRBJ1-5	once	CAWSIRRSNQPQHF	TGTGCCTGGAGTATAAGGCGTAGCAATCAGCCCCAGCATTTT
.	TRBV15	TRBJ1-5	few	CATSNSLRDPGWDQPQHF	TGTGCCACCAGCAACTCACTGCGGGACCCCGGGTGGGATCAGCCCCAGCATTTT
.	TRBV11-3	TRBJ2-1	many	CASSLGVDGLPYNEQFF	TGTGCCAGCAGCTTAGGGGTAGACGGGTTACCCTACAATGAGCAGTTCTTC
.	TRBV20-1	TRBJ1-5	many	CSAKRGTGPSWHF	TGCAGTGCTAAGAGGGGTACGGGGCCTAGTTGGCATTTT
.	TRBV30	TRBJ1-3	.	CASSIFSGNTIYF	TGTGCCTCTTCGATATTCTCTGGAAACACCATATATTTT
.	TRBV12-5	TRBJ2-5	many	CASGLPVRVAETQYF	TGTGCTAGTGGTTTGCCTGTCCGGGTGGCTGAGACCCAGTACTTC
TRBD1	TRBV5-1	TRBJ1-6	few	CASSLAQGAPGSPLHF	TGCGCCAGCAGCTTGGCTCAGGGGGCCCCAGGCTCACCCCTCCACTTT
.	TRBV28	TRBJ2-4	many	CASSSILGDIQYF	TGTGCCAGCAGTTCTATTCTGGGGGACATTCAGTACTTC
.	TRBV6-1	TRBJ2-2	many	CASSERPGPNTGELFF	TGTGCCAGCAGTGAAAGGCCAGGGCCGAACACCGGGGAGCTGTTTTTT
TRBD1	TRBV24-1	TRBJ1-3	few	CATSDRTTGEVLGNTIYF	TGTGCCACCAGTGACCGTACAACAGGGGAGGTTTTGGGAAACACCATATATTTT